The clone carrying this T cell receptor (beta chain) came up once. The source of the sample is a study of blood T cell repertoires in COVID-19. At the level of the study: The origin of the acute and convalescent COVID-19 samples was the United States, Italy and Spain.

V was pared by 4 bases and J by 6 bases, with 18 bases between. Germline CDR1 reads SGDLS; CDR2 reads YYNGEE. The length of the CDR3 is 15 residues. Per the study methods: The authors estimated nucleated cell counts from reference gene primer amplification. The table came from immunoSEQ multiplex PCR; TCRdb's copy has only in-frame clones and leaves some out. That table supplies the V and J calls and clone size; D and trimming were determined from the DNA. The data show approximately 280,000 clones, 89% seen once. The sample comprised peripheral blood. The gene calls are TRBV9 and TRBJ2-3; maybe TRBD1 (6 bases). The sequence was collected from a man between 50 and 59 years old with acute or convalescent COVID-19. CDR3 sequence (DNA): TGTGCCAGCAGCCAGGGGCACCCGGCCGTGGATACGCAGTATTTT. Residues: CASSQGHPAVDTQYF.